The 18 T cell receptor beta chains listed next were all sequenced from one sample in a study of blood T cell repertoires in COVID-19. The data were produced by immunoSEQ multiplex PCR, yet TCRdb's version contains in-frame clones alone and is incomplete. In the table there are 320,000 or so clones, roughly nine tenths of which are singletons. The specimen was PBMCs or T cells enriched from blood (not recorded which). These receptors all come from a young woman who had recovered from COVID-19.

The chain combines TRBV30 with TRBJ1-5; TRBD1 might be the D (6 bases). This CDR3 has 13 residues. The V and J ends lost 3 bases and 5 bases respectively, with 11 bases between them. In germline, CDR1 is GTSNPN, CDR2 SVGIG (reference sequence). Here the CDR3 DNA reads TGTGCCTGGAGCCGACAGGAATATCAGCCCCAGCATTTT. Translating gives CAWSRQEYQPQHF.

The chain recombines TRBV6-5 with TRBJ1-6; 7 bases fit TRBD1. The J segment lost 9 bases and the V segment lost 5 bases, leaving 7 bases of the junction unmatched. This CDR3 contains 14 residues. Looked up from germline, CDR1 is MNHEY and CDR2 is SVGAGI. The CDR3 DNA reads TGTGCCAGCAGTCCTACAGGGGTCTCTTCACCCCTCCACTTT. Translating gives CASSPTGVSSPLHF.

This clone occurred a few times. The rearrangement uses TRBV19 and TRBJ2-3, with 9 bases matching TRBD2. CDR1 and CDR2 (germline): LNHDA, SQIVND (reference sequence). This CDR3 is built from 16 residues. Losses at the gene ends were 4 bases for V and 2 bases for J; bases not matched to a gene: 7. CDR3 region: CASSTAAGGSTDTQYF. The CDR3 coding sequence is TGTGCCAGTAGTACCGCAGCGGGGGGCTCCACAGATACGCAGTATTTT.

Here the CDR3 reads CASSARQGFGSYEQYF. CDR3 nucleotides: TGTGCCAGCAGCGCTAGACAGGGCTTCGGCTCCTACGAGCAGTACTTC. V usage is TRBV7-8 and J usage is TRBJ2-7; TRBD1 matches 7 bases. This CDR3 is built from 16 residues. V lost 5 bases to trimming and J lost 0 bases; unmatched junction nucleotides: 10. The germline V gene encodes CDR1 SGHVS and CDR2 FQNEAQ.

On this clone: This same CDR3 is encoded by further DNA sequences in the sample. The J gene is TRBJ1-3, the V gene TRBV18, with TRBD1 identical over 10 bases. CDR3 length: 15 residues. Germline V CDR1 and CDR2: KGHSH, LQKENI. J lost 4 bases, V lost 4 bases, and 4 bases had no gene match. CDR3: CASSLGQGSGNTIYF. As DNA, the CDR3 is TGTGCCAGCTCACTGGGACAGGGGTCAGGAAACACCATATATTTT.

The rearrangement links TRBV13 to TRBJ1-6; D gene ambiguous. Germline lookup yields CDR1 PRHDT and CDR2 FYEKMQ (reference sequence). Trimming left V 0 bases short and J 0 bases short, with 6 bases between. CDR3 length: 16 amino acids. The CDR3, as DNA: TGTGCCAGCAGCTTAGGAAGGAGCTCCTATAATTCACCCCTCCACTTT. Translation gives CASSLGRSSYNSPLHF. Drawing the rest from reference TRBV13 and TRBJ1-6, the complete variable domain is AAGVIQSPRHLIKEKRETATLKCYPIPRHDTVYWYQQGPGQDPQFLISFYEKMQSDKGSIPDRFSAQQFSDYHSELNMSSLELGDSALYFCASSLGRSSYNSPLHFGNGTRLTVT.

V is TRBV14 and J is TRBJ1-6; 7 nucleotides agree with TRBD1. Germline trimming cut 2 bases from V and 10 bases from J; bases unmatched to any gene: 8. This CDR3 is built from 15 residues. Looked up from germline, CDR1 is SGHDN and CDR2 is FVKESK. CDR3 nucleotide sequence: TGTGCCAGCAGCCAATTTTCCAGGGGGAACTCACCCCTCCACTTT. Translation gives CASSQFSRGNSPLHF. The complete variable domain, with remaining parts taken from reference TRBV14 and TRBJ1-6, reads EAGVTQFPSHSVIEKGQTVTLRCDPISGHDNLYWYRRVMGKEIKFLLHFVKESKQDESGMPNNRFLAERTGGTYSTLKVQPAELEDSGVYFCASSQFSRGNSPLHFGNGTRLTVT.

The chain joins TRBV28 to TRBJ1-1; perhaps TRBD1 as D (5 bases). CDR1 is MDHEN, CDR2 SYDVKM, per germline. The CDR3 is 12 amino acids. Trimming pared 6 bases from V and 4 bases from J, leaving 9 bases between. The CDR3 region has the DNA TGTGCCAGCAGGGGGGGGGTCACTGAAGCTTTCTTT. The encoded protein is CASRGGVTEAFF.

The chain joins TRBV2 to TRBJ1-5; D is possibly TRBD1 (6 bases). V lost 6 bases, J lost 3 bases, and 9 bases lay in between. This CDR3 has 13 residues. Germline loops: CDR1 SNHLY, CDR2 FYNNEI. CDR3 sequence: CASRVGANQPQHF. Written as DNA, the CDR3 is TGTGCCAGCAGGGTGGGGGCCAATCAGCCCCAGCATTTT.

The DNA of the CDR3 is TGTGCCACCCTCTCGACAGGGACATACTACGAGCAGTACTTC. Its protein product is CATLSTGTYYEQYF. This chain links TRBV6-5 with TRBJ2-7, with TRBD1 matching over 7 bases. J gave up 3 bases and V 10 bases, and 12 bases lay outside the gene matches. The CDR3 is made up of 14 amino acids. CDR1 and CDR2 (germline): MNHEY, SVGAGI.

The chain is built from TRBV12-5 and TRBJ2-7, with TRBD1 as a possible D gene (5 bases). The V end lost 7 bases, the J end lost 4 bases, and 23 bases lay between the germline ends. This CDR3 has 16 residues. Germline CDR1 reads LGHNT; CDR2 reads FRNRAP. CDR3 coding DNA: TGTGCTAGTGCCAAGTGGGGTGGGCAGGGTGAGTACGAGCAGTACTTC. Residues: CASAKWGGQGEYEQYF.

The genes are TRBV5-1 and TRBJ1-1, with a possible D match to TRBD1 (5 bases). The germline CDR1 and CDR2 sequences are SGHRS and YFSETQ. The CDR3 runs 15 residues. The ends were cut back, 3 bases at V and 5 bases at J, with 17 bases in the middle. As DNA, the CDR3 is TGCGCCAGCAGCTGGGGAGGCAGGGTTAATACTGAAGCTTTCTTT. As protein: CASSWGGRVNTEAFF.

This clone was seen just once. The chain joins TRBV24-1 to TRBJ2-5; perhaps TRBD2 as D (6 bases). The germline CDR1 and CDR2 sequences are KGHDR and SFDVKD. This CDR3 comprises 15 residues. V gave up 4 bases and J gave up 1 base, with 12 bases separating them. CDR3: CATSDPEGPQETQYF. The CDR3 region has the DNA TGTGCCACCAGTGACCCGGAGGGGCCCCAAGAGACCCAGTACTTC.

The table lists this clone with a count of one. The chain employs TRBV30 and TRBJ2-5, with 7 bases lining up with TRBD1. V shed 1 base and J 5 bases; nucleotides not matched to a gene: 10. Germline CDR1 reads GTSNPN; CDR2 reads SVGIG (reference sequence). This CDR3 spans 15 amino acids. The CDR3 is CAWSADRDRSETQYF. In nucleotides, the CDR3 is TGTGCCTGGAGTGCAGACAGGGATCGGTCGGAGACCCAGTACTTC.

This clone was detected only once. V is TRBV19 and J is TRBJ2-2; 7 bases line up with TRBD2. This CDR3 spans 15 amino acids. Germline V gives CDR1 LNHDA, CDR2 SQIVND (reference sequence). V shed 4 bases, J shed 6 bases, and the junction held 8 bases outside the gene matches. CDR3 coding DNA: TGTGCCAGTAGTACCGCGGGGGTTCCTTCCGGGGAGCTGTTTTTT. Residues: CASSTAGVPSGELFF.

The chain couples TRBV18 to TRBJ1-2; a weak D match, TRBD1 (6 bases). The V end was cut by 2 bases, the J end by 7 bases, with 11 bases between. The CDR3 is 13 amino acids. Per germline, CDR1 KGHSH and CDR2 LQKENI. The CDR3 is CASSPDRDIGYTF. CDR3 nucleotide sequence: TGTGCCAGCTCACCAGACCGGGACATTGGCTACACCTTC.

The chain employs TRBV28 and TRBJ1-2; D unclear. Germline V gives CDR1 MDHEN, CDR2 SYDVKM. The CDR3 totals 15 residues. V was clipped by 8 bases and J by 1 base, with 17 bases between them. The CDR3: CASLAAATFNYGYTF. The CDR3 bases are TGTGCCAGCCTCGCGGCAGCCACTTTTAACTATGGCTACACCTTC.

The V and J genes are TRBV27 and TRBJ1-2, with D perhaps TRBD1 (6 bases). V lost 2 bases, J lost 5 bases, and 12 bases lay in between. The CDR3 has 14 residues. Germline CDR1 is MNHEY and CDR2 is SMNVEV (reference sequence). The CDR3 protein is CASSLGRGGYGYTF. The CDR3 DNA follows: TGTGCCAGCAGTTTAGGGAGGGGGGGATATGGCTACACCTTC.